This entry describes one TCR beta chain. Its antigen is not known. On cycle 4 day 1 and cycle 7 day 1, as well as at baseline, blood was sampled. This CDR3 is 13 amino acids long. Germline V gene data show CDR1 as SEHNR and CDR2 as FQNEAQ (reference sequence). V lost 4 bases to trimming and J lost 3 bases, with 7 bases between them. This entry comes from a study of OX40 agonist ivuxolimab in advanced cancers. General study points: Some nonresponders additionally presented with little normalized T-cell clonal expansion. In the 0.1 to 3.0 mg/kg range, CD4+ and CD8+ blood T cells had expanded clonally by week 6.

TCRdb keeps only in-frame clones here, not all; method: immunoSEQ multiplex PCR. The sample lists roughly 92,000 clones, more than 75% occurring once. This clonotype was obtained from an adult with an advanced solid tumor such as melanoma, head and neck, liver or kidney cancer. The chain carries TRBV7-9 and TRBJ1-3; D gene ambiguous. The sample was CD4+ or CD8+ T cells sorted from blood, taken in a trial of the OX40 agonist ivuxolimab. CDR3 sequence reads: CASSYLVGNTIYF. As DNA, the CDR3 is TGTGCCAGCAGCTACTTAGTTGGAAACACCATATATTTT.